This T cell receptor (beta chain) derives from a study of cytomegalovirus exposure and HLA in healthy donors. This clone was seen a handful of times. Antigen unknown. Germline CDR1 GTSNPN, CDR2 SVGIG (reference sequence). V lost 5 bases to trimming and J lost 3 bases; unmatched junction nucleotides: 3. This CDR3 comprises 13 residues. 13 Jbeta primers and 60 Vbeta primers were used for the PCR. Repertoires were generated with immunoSEQ multiplex PCR, while TCRdb's copy carries only in-frame clones and drops some. This table has about 92,000 clones, 69% appearing once. General study findings and limits: An Asian-associated ancestry cluster reportedly showed fewer N-insertions than the approximately 700-donor mean in a later analysis. Accurate prediction of most subjects' HLA-A and HLA-B alleles from TCR beta sequences was reported.

The sequence came from a man over 45 in good health and CMV-seronegative. The chain recombines TRBV30 with TRBJ1-2, with 10 bases lining up with TRBD1. Input material: PBMCs. The CDR3 spells CAWGTGADYGYTF. As DNA, the CDR3 is TGTGCCTGGGGGACAGGGGCGGACTATGGCTACACCTTC. Based on the CDR3 plus reference TRBV30 and TRBJ1-2, the full variable domain is SQTIHQWPATLVQPVGSPLSLECTVEGTSNPNLYWYRQAAGRGLQLLFYSVGIGQISSEVPQNLSASRPQDRQFILSSKKLLLSDSGFYLCAWGTGADYGYTFGSGTRLTVV.